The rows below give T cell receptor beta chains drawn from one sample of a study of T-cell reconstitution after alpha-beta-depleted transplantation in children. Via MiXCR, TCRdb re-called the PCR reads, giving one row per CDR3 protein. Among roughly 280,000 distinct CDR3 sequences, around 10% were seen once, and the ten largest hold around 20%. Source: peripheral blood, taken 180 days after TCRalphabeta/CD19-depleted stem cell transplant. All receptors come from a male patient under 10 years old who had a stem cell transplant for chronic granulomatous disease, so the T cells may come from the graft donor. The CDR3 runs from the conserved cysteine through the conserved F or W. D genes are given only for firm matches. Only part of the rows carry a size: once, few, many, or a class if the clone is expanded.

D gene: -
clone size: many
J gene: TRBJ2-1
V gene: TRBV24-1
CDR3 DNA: TGTGCCACCAGTGATTTATATGAGCAGTTCTTC
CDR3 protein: CATSDLYEQFF

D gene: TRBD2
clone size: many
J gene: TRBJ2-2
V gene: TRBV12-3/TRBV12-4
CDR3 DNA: TGTGCCAGCAGGGGAGGGTCGAACACCGGGGAGCTGTTTTTT
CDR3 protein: CASRGGSNTGELFF

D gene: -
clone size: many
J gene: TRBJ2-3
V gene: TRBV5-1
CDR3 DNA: TGCGCCAGCACCGCGGCAGGAGATACGCAGTATTTT
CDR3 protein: CASTAAGDTQYF

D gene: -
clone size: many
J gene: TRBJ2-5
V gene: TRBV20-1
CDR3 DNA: TGCAGTGCTAGCCCTCAAGAGACCCAGTACTTC
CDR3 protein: CSASPQETQYF

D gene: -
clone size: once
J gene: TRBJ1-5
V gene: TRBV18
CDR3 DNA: TGTGCCAGCTCACCACAGGGTCACGGCAATCATCCCCAGCATTTT
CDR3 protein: CASSPQGHGNHPQHF

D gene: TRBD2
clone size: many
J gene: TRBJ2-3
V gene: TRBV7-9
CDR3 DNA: TGTGCCAGCAGCCCTGGGACTAGCGGGGCCTCCACAGATACGCAGTATTTT
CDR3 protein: CASSPGTSGASTDTQYF

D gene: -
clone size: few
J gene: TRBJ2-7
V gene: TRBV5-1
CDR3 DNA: TGCGCCAGCAGCTTGGAGGTCCTAAGCTCCTACGAGCAGTACTTC
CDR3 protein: CASSLEVLSSYEQYF

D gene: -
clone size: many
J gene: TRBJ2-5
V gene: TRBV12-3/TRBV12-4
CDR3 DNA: TGTGCCAGCAGGGCCAGGATAGAGACCCAGTACTTC
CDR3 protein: CASRARIETQYF

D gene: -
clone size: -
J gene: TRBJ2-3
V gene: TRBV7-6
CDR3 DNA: TGTGCCAGCAGCTTTGTCGGGAGCGGAACAGATACGCAGTATTTT
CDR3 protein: CASSFVGSGTDTQYF

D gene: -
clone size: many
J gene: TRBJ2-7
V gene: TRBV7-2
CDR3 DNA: TGTGCCAGCAGCTTAGGGACAGCAAGCTCCTACGAGCAGTACTTC
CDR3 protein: CASSLGTASSYEQYF

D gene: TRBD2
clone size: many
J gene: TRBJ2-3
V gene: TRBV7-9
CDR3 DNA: TGTGCCAGCAGCTTAACTAGCGGGACTTACACAGATACGCAGTATTTT
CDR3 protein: CASSLTSGTYTDTQYF

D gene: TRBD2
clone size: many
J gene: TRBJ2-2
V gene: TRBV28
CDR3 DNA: TGTGCCAGCAGTTCTAGCGGTCAGAGGTCCGGGGAGCTGTTTTTT
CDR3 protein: CASSSSGQRSGELFF

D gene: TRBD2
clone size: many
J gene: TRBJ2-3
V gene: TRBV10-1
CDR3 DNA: TGCGCCAGCAGTGAGCGGGAGGGCCCCACAGATACGCAGTATTTT
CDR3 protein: CASSEREGPTDTQYF

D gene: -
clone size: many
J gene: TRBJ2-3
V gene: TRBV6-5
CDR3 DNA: TGTGCCAGCAGTTACTCGTTAGATACGCAGTATTTT
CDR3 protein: CASSYSLDTQYF

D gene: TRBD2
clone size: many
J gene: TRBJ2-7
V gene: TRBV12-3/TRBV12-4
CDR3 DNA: TGTGCCAGCAGTTTCAGTGGGCAGGGACTAGGAGACGAGCAGTACTTC
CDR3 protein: CASSFSGQGLGDEQYF

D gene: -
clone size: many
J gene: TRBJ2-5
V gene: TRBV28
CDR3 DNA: TGTGCCAGCAGTTATAACTTCCAAGAGACCCAGTACTTC
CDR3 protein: CASSYNFQETQYF

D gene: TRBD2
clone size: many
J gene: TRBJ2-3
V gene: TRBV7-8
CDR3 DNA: TGTGCCAGCAGCTCGTACGCGGGGGGGCCAGATACGCAGTATTTT
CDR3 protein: CASSSYAGGPDTQYF

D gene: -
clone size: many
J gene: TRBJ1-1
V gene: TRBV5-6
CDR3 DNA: TGTGCCAGCAGCTTAGGGGCGAACACTGAAGCTTTCTTT
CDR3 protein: CASSLGANTEAFF

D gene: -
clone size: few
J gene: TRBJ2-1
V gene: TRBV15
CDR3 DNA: TGTGCCACCAGCAGAGGAGGGGAACTGGGGGCGACTTCAAGTTACAATGAGCAGTTCTTC
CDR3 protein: CATSRGGELGATSSYNEQFF

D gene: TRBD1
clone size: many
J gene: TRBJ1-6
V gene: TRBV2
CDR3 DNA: TGTGCCAGCATGAATAGGGACAGGGTCAATTCACCCCTCCACTTT
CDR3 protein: CASMNRDRVNSPLHF

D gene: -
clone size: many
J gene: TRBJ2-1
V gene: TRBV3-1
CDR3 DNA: TGTGCCAGCAGCCAAGATTCGGTGGATGAGCAGTTCTTC
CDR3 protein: CASSQDSVDEQFF

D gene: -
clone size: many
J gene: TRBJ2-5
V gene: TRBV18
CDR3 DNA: TGTGCCAGCTCACCAGGCAGGCGGGGTGAGACCCAGTACTTC
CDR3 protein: CASSPGRRGETQYF

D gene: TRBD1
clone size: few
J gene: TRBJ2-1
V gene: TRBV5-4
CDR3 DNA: TGTGCCAGCAGCCCCCTAGGGACAGGGTTCAATGAGCAGTTCTTC
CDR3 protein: CASSPLGTGFNEQFF

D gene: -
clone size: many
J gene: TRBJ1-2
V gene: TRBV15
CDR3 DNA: TGTGCCACCACCGCGAGCGGCGGAGGCTACACCTTC
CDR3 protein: CATTASGGGYTF

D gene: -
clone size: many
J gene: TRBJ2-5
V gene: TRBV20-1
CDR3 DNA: TGCAGTGCTAGAGTTATGGGAGAGACCCAGTACTTC
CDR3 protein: CSARVMGETQYF

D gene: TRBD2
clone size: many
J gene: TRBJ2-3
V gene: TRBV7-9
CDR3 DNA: TGTGCCAACAGCGTACTAGCGGGAGCAGTAGATACGCAGTATTTT
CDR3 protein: CANSVLAGAVDTQYF

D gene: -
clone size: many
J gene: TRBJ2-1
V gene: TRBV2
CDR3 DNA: TGTGCCAGCAGTGAAAGAGCCGGCGGCGATGAGCAGTTCTTC
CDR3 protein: CASSERAGGDEQFF

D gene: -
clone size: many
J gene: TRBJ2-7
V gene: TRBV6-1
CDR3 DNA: TGTGCCAGCAGTCTCGCTGGGCGAATCAGCTCCTACGAGCAGTACTTC
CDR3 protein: CASSLAGRISSYEQYF

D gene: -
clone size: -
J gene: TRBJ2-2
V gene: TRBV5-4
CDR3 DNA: TGTGCCAGCAGCCCCCGATTGGGGGCCGGGGAGCTGTTTTTT
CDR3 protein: CASSPRLGAGELFF

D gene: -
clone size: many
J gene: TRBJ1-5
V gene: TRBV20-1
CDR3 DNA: TGCAGTGCTAGAGATATCGGGGCTAATCAGCCCCAGCATTTT
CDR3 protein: CSARDIGANQPQHF

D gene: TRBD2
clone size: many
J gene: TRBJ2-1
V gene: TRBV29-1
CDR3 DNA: TGCAGCGTCGAAGGACTAGCGGGAGTCAATGAGCAGTTCTTC
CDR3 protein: CSVEGLAGVNEQFF

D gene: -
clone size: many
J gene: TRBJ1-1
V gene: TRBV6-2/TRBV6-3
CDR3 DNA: TGTGCCAGCAGGGATTTGTACACTGAAGCTTTCTTT
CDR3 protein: CASRDLYTEAFF

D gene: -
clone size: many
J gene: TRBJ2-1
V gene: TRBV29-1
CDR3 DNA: TGCAGCGTTGAGGGACATATCGGGCTCAATGAGCAGTTCTTC
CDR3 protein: CSVEGHIGLNEQFF

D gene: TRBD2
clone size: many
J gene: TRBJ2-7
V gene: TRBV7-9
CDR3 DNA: TGTGCCAGCAGCCCCCGGACTAGCGGGAGGTACGAGCAGTACTTC
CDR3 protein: CASSPRTSGRYEQYF

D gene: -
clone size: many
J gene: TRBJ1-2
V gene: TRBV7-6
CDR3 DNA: TGTGCCAGCAGCCCACCCGGGACACCGGATGGCTACACCTTC
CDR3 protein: CASSPPGTPDGYTF

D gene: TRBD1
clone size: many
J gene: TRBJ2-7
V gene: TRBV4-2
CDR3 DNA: TGTGCCAGCAGCCAAGGGTTTCGGACAGGGGAGCGAAACGAGCAGTACTTC
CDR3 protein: CASSQGFRTGERNEQYF

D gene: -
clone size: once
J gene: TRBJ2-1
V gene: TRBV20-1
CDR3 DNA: TGCAGGGCCAAGGCTCGGGGCTTCAGCGCGGGCCCCTACAATGAGCAGTTCTTC
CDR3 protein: CRAKARGFSAGPYNEQFF

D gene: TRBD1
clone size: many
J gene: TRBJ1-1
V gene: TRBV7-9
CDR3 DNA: TGTGCCAGCAGCTTCGACAGGGACACTGAAGCTTTCTTT
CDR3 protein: CASSFDRDTEAFF

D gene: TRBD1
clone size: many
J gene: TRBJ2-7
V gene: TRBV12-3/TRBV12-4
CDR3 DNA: TGTGCCAGCAGTCTTCAACAGGGGGAGCAGTACTTC
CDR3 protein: CASSLQQGEQYF

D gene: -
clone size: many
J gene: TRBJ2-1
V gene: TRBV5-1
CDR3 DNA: TGCGCCAGCAGCTTGGACGGGAACTCCTACAATGAGCAGTTCTTC
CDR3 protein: CASSLDGNSYNEQFF